This T cell receptor (beta chain) was captured by sequencing in a study of beta chain features in type 1 diabetes. Notes on the study in general: It was among patients, rather than healthy donors, that naive, central memory and Treg TCRB repertoires appeared more similar. Equally in patients and controls, shorter templates might have been favored by PCR.

Expressed TCRB transcripts were sequenced because the isolated RNA had all been reverse transcribed beforehand. Some 4 million reads on average were seen across naive, central memory and regulatory T cell samples. Method: immunoSEQ multiplex PCR; TCRdb's copy keeps in-frame clones and lacks some. The data show more than 300,000 clones, with less than 10% seen just once and less than 0.5% held by the top ten. Germline values: CDR1 MDHEN, CDR2 SYDVKM. Trimming removed 0 bases from V and 2 bases from J; junction bases left unmatched: 5. The CDR3 covers 16 residues. The sample holds a few counts of this clone. Its specificity is unknown.

The sequence came from a woman in her late teens or twenties in good health. V gene TRBV28 combines with J gene TRBJ2-7, with 9 nucleotides matching TRBD1. The sequenced material came from central memory CD4+ T cells from blood. CDR3 region: CASSLWGTGSAYEQYF. CDR3 DNA sequence: TGTGCCAGCAGTTTATGGGGGACAGGGAGTGCCTACGAGCAGTACTTC.